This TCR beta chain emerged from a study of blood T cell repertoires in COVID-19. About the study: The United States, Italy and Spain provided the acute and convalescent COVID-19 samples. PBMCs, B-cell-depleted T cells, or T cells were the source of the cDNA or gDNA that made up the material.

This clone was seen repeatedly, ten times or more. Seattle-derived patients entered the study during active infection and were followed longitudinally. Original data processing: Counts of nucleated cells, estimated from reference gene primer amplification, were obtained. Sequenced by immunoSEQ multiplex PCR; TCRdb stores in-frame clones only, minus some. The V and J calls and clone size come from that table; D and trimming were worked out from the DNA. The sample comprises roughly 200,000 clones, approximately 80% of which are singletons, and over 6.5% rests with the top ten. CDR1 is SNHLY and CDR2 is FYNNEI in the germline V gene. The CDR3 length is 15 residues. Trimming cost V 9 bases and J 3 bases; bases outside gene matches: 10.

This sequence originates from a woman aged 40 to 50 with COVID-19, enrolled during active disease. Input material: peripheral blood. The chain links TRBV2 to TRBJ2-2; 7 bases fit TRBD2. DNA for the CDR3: TGTGCCAGAAGAGAGCGGGGCCTCGACACCGGGGAGCTGTTTTTT. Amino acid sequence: CARRERGLDTGELFF.